The rows below give T cell receptor beta chains drawn from one sample of a study of shared clonotypes between healthy human individuals. Assay: immunoSEQ multiplex PCR; the TCRdb copy retains only in-frame clones and omits some. The data contain fewer than 1.6 million clones, about 98.5% of them singletons. The material sequenced was naive CD4+ T cells sorted from blood. The receptors shown here come from a man aged 25-45 years in good health. Each CDR3 is given with its conserved first and last residue. A D gene is named only where the DNA matches it firmly. Clone size, where shown, is once, few, many, or a class for clones that have expanded.

J gene | D gene | V gene | CDR3 length | clone size | CDR3 DNA | CDR3 protein
TRBJ2-3 | . | TRBV5-8 | 13 | . | TGTGTCGGCGGGCATTGGGGCACAGATACGCAGTATTTT | CVGGHWGTDTQYF
TRBJ2-7 | . | TRBV7-9 | 15 | . | TGTGCCAGCAGCCCACTCGGGACTGGAGCCTACGAGCAGTACTTC | CASSPLGTGAYEQYF
TRBJ1-4 | . | TRBV7-9 | 18 | . | TGTGCCAGCAGCCAAGGCCGTCCTAGGGTTATCGCTAATGAAAAACTGTTTTTT | CASSQGRPRVIANEKLFF
TRBJ2-2 | TRBD2 | TRBV27 | 15 | . | TGTGCCAGCAGTTCACTAGCGGTTGGCACCGGGGAGCTGTTTTTT | CASSSLAVGTGELFF
TRBJ1-1 | . | TRBV30 | 12 | . | TGTGCCTGGAGTGTACGGGGGCGTAGTGCTTTCTTT | CAWSVRGRSAFF
TRBJ2-5 | . | TRBV5-1 | 13 | . | TGCGCCAGCAGCTTGGGGAGCCAAGAGACCCAGTACTTC | CASSLGSQETQYF
TRBJ2-3 | . | TRBV2 | 13 | . | TGTGCCAGCCACCGCCAGGGCACAGATACGCAGTATTTT | CASHRQGTDTQYF
TRBJ2-1 | TRBD1 | TRBV4-1 | 20 | . | TGCGCCAGCAGCCAAAGGGGGGACAGGGGGCACTCTGGGTCCTACAATGAGCAGTTCTTC | CASSQRGDRGHSGSYNEQFF
TRBJ2-3 | . | TRBV9 | 13 | . | TGTGCCAGCAGCGTCCCGGGAGTGGATACGCAGTATTTT | CASSVPGVDTQYF
TRBJ2-7 | . | TRBV7-8 | 14 | . | TGTGCCAGCAGCCCGGGACGGGCCGGCTACGAGCAGTACTTC | CASSPGRAGYEQYF
TRBJ2-1 | TRBD1 | TRBV19 | 18 | . | TGTGCCAGTAGTACCCGGACAGGTCCAGGCCTCGGATACAATGAGCAGTTCTTC | CASSTRTGPGLGYNEQFF
TRBJ2-1 | . | TRBV28 | 14 | . | TGTGCCAGCGACTCCACCTCCTCCTACAATGAGCAGTTCTTC | CASDSTSSYNEQFF
TRBJ2-5 | . | TRBV18 | 15 | . | TGTGCCAGCTCACCACTTCAGGGCTCACAAGAGACCCAGTACTTC | CASSPLQGSQETQYF
TRBJ2-7 | TRBD1 | TRBV5-6 | 14 | . | TGTGCCAGCAACGAACAGGGGGTGATCTACGAGCAGTACTTC | CASNEQGVIYEQYF
TRBJ2-7 | TRBD1 | TRBV9 | 17 | . | TGTGCCAGCAGCGTAGGACAAGCCGGGACAGACTCCTACGAGCAGTACTTC | CASSVGQAGTDSYEQYF
TRBJ2-4 | TRBD2 | TRBV2 | 14 | . | TGTGCCAGCACGGGGACTAGCGGGAAAAACATTCAGTACTTC | CASTGTSGKNIQYF
TRBJ2-1 | . | TRBV9 | 16 | once | TGTGCCAGCAGCGTAGTAGCGGAGCCATCGTACGGTGAGCAGTTCTTC | CASSVVAEPSYGEQFF
TRBJ1-2 | . | TRBV4-3 | 15 | . | TGCGCCAGCAGCCAGGAGACAGGATATGCGGATGGCTACACCTTC | CASSQETGYADGYTF
TRBJ2-6 | . | TRBV5-1 | 14 | . | TGCGCCAGCAGCTTAAGCTCTGGGGCCAACGTCCTGACTTTC | CASSLSSGANVLTF
TRBJ1-5 | . | TRBV4-2 | 13 | . | TGTGCCAGCAGCAGCACAGGTCGTCAGCCCCAGCATTTT | CASSSTGRQPQHF
TRBJ2-6 | . | TRBV5-6 | 16 | . | TGTGCCAGCAGCTTGGATTGGGTGGGTGGGGCCAACGTCCTGACTTTC | CASSLDWVGGANVLTF
TRBJ2-5 | TRBD2 | TRBV5-4 | 15 | . | TGTGCCAGCAGCTTGGATAGCGGGAGTTTTGAGACCCAGTACTTC | CASSLDSGSFETQYF
TRBJ1-2 | . | TRBV9 | 16 | once | TGTGCCAGCAGCGTAGGTTTTACAGGGCTCCCCAGAGGCTACACCTTC | CASSVGFTGLPRGYTF
TRBJ2-7 | . | TRBV27 | 14 | . | TGTGCCAGCAGCAGACAGTCTGTACCCTACGAGCAGTACTTC | CASSRQSVPYEQYF
TRBJ2-3 | TRBD2 | TRBV7-2 | 16 | . | TGTGCCAGCAGCTTAGGACTAGCCCTGGGCACAGATACGCAGTATTTT | CASSLGLALGTDTQYF
TRBJ1-1 | . | TRBV7-9 | 17 | once | TGTGCCAGCAGCGGGGGCCTCGCGAGTCCGTCGAACACTGAAGCTTTCTTT | CASSGGLASPSNTEAFF
TRBJ1-5 | . | TRBV27 | 14 | . | TGTGCCAGCAGCCCTGTGGAGGGTGGACAGCCCCAGCATTTT | CASSPVEGGQPQHF
TRBJ2-2 | . | TRBV30 | 13 | . | TGTGCCTGGAGTGTTAGATACCCCGGGGAGCTGTTTTTT | CAWSVRYPGELFF
TRBJ2-7 | . | TRBV5-1 | 13 | once | TGCGCCAGCAGCTTAAGTCCCATTATCGAGCAGTACTTC | CASSLSPIIEQYF
TRBJ2-7 | . | TRBV5-1 | 11 | . | TGCGCCAGCAGCTTGGAAGGCGAGCAGTACTTC | CASSLEGEQYF
TRBJ1-3 | . | TRBV5-1 | 15 | once | TGCGCCAGCAGCTCAGGACCCAGCTCTGGAAACACCATATATTTT | CASSSGPSSGNTIYF
TRBJ2-7 | . | TRBV27 | 13 | once | TGTGCCAGCCGGGCGCGTAGTATGGGCGAGCAGTACTTC | CASRARSMGEQYF
TRBJ2-1 | TRBD1 | TRBV5-5 | 14 | . | TGTGCCAGCAGCCAAGGGACAGGCAACAATGAGCAGTTCTTC | CASSQGTGNNEQFF
TRBJ2-2 | . | TRBV7-3 | 16 | . | TGTGCCAGCAGCCCCAATACCTTCGGGAACACCGGGGAGCTGTTTTTT | CASSPNTFGNTGELFF
TRBJ2-1 | . | TRBV15 | 14 | . | TGTGCCACCAGCAGAGATAGGACTAACAATGAGCAGTTCTTC | CATSRDRTNNEQFF